The 17 T cell receptor beta chains presented below share a single source sample, sequenced in a study of shared clonotypes between healthy human individuals. Libraries were prepared by immunoSEQ multiplex PCR; TCRdb keeps only in-frame clonotypes and omits some of them. The sample includes some 2,500,000 clones, 80% to 95% seen only once; the top ten take about 0.39%. The source material was naive CD4+ T cells from PBMCs. Subset defined: CD45RA+ positively selected. These receptor sequences come from a man between 18 and 29 years old in good health. Some clones in this sample may be carry-over from other donors' samples.

V gene TRBV11-1 combines with J gene TRBJ2-1, with TRBD2 identical over 9 bases. The V gene end was trimmed by 6 bases and the J gene end by 2 bases; junction bases not matched to a gene: 5. CDR1 is SGHAT, CDR2 FQDESV, per germline (reference sequence). CDR3 length equals 15 residues. The CDR3 DNA reads TGTGCCAGCAGTTATAGACTAGCGGCCTACAATGAGCAGTTCTTC. It is translated as CASSYRLAAYNEQFF.

DNA of the CDR3: TGTGCCAGCAGTCAGGACAGGGGAGCTGGAAACACCATATATTTT. This encodes CASSQDRGAGNTIYF. The chain is built from TRBV6-5 and TRBJ1-3, with 9 bases lining up with TRBD1. Germline V lookup: CDR1 MNHEY, CDR2 SVGAGI. The trim removed 5 bases at V and 2 bases at J, leaving 4 bases unmatched. There are 15 residues in the CDR3.

This chain connects TRBV5-1 to TRBJ1-4; D is perhaps TRBD1 (6 bases). The germline V gene has CDR1 SGHRS and CDR2 YFSETQ. V lost 2 bases to trimming and J lost 8 bases, with 13 bases between them. This CDR3 has 14 residues. The CDR3 DNA reads as TGCGCCAGCAGCTTCGAGGGGGGGAGAGAAAAACTGTTTTTT. Translated: CASSFEGGREKLFF. Full variable domain (remainder filled in from reference TRBV5-1 and TRBJ1-4): KAGVTQTPRYLIKTRGQQVTLSCSPISGHRSVSWYQQTPGQGLQFLFEYFSETQRNKGNFPGRFSGRQFSNSRSEMNVSTLELGDSALYLCASSFEGGREKLFFGSGTQLSVL.

This clone was detected only once. The V and J genes are TRBV10-3 and TRBJ2-3; TRBD2 agrees at 7 bases. Losses at the gene ends were 3 bases for V and 1 base for J; bases not matched to a gene: 13. Per germline, CDR1 ENHRY and CDR2 SYGVKD. CDR3 length equals 18 residues. The CDR3 nucleotides read TGTGCCATCAGTGATTCAGTGGTACGTGCGGGAGGCACAGATACGCAGTATTTT. This sequence encodes CAISDSVVRAGGTDTQYF.

Note on this clone: A much larger clone lies a single base off, so this may be a read error. Distinct nucleotide sequences in the sample also encode this CDR3. The genes are TRBV7-8 and TRBJ2-3; unclear D gene. Germline CDR1 SGHVS, CDR2 FQNEAQ. V lost 2 bases and J lost 3, with 0 bases in between. This CDR3 is 11 amino acids long. CDR3 amino acids: CASSLTDTQYF. CDR3 DNA sequence: TGTGCCAGCAGCTTAACAGATACGCAGTATTTT.

Of note for this clone: Other DNA sequences from this sample encode an identical CDR3 as well. The chain has TRBV9 and TRBJ2-1; D is perhaps TRBD2 (5 bases). The ends were cut back, 1 base at V and 1 base at J, with 6 bases in the middle. In germline, CDR1 is SGDLS, CDR2 YYNGEE. The CDR3 has 14 residues. The CDR3, as DNA: TGTGCCAGCAGCGTACGGGGATCCTACAATGAGCAGTTCTTC. Residues: CASSVRGSYNEQFF.

The chain uses TRBV28 and TRBJ2-7, with 12 bases aligning to TRBD2. CDR1 is MDHEN, CDR2 SYDVKM, per germline. The V segment lost 8 bases and the J segment 6 bases; nucleotides outside the gene matches: 8. The CDR3 runs to 14 residues. The CDR3, as DNA: TGTGCCAGCCGACCGACTAGCGGGAGTTTCGAGCAGTACTTC. Encoded protein: CASRPTSGSFEQYF.

The CDR3 region is CASSGGLVMGNEQFF. CDR3 sequence (DNA): TGTGCCAGTAGTGGCGGGCTAGTGATGGGAAATGAGCAGTTCTTC. The J gene is TRBJ2-1, the V gene TRBV19, with D perhaps TRBD2 (5 bases). Germline lookup yields CDR1 LNHDA and CDR2 SQIVND (reference sequence). The germline V and J ends were trimmed by 5 bases and 7 bases, with 18 bases remaining between them. CDR3 length equals 15 residues.

The chain combines TRBV6-1 with TRBJ1-5, with 12 bases identical to TRBD1. Germline CDR1 MNHNS, CDR2 SASEGT. Germline trimming cut 4 bases from V and 7 bases from J; bases unmatched to any gene: 14. The CDR3 consists of 18 residues. In nucleotides, the CDR3 is TGTGCCAGCAGTGGTCTGGTGTTCGGGACAGGGGGCATCCAGCCCCAGCATTTT. It yields the protein CASSGLVFGTGGIQPQHF.

A single count supports this clone. This chain links TRBV5-1 with TRBJ2-3; no definite D call. Trimming stripped 2 bases from V and 4 bases from J, with 5 bases between. CDR1 SGHRS and CDR2 YFSETQ come from the germline V gene. This CDR3 region has 12 residues. The CDR3 loop reads CASSFWADTQYF. As DNA, the CDR3 is TGCGCCAGCAGCTTTTGGGCAGATACGCAGTATTTT. Variable domain in full (rest from reference TRBV5-1 and TRBJ2-3): KAGVTQTPRYLIKTRGQQVTLSCSPISGHRSVSWYQQTPGQGLQFLFEYFSETQRNKGNFPGRFSGRQFSNSRSEMNVSTLELGDSALYLCASSFWADTQYFGPGTRLTVL.

The rearrangement joins TRBV7-2 to TRBJ2-2; D gene unclear. The CDR3 sequence is 18 residues long. The V and J ends lost 6 bases and 4 bases respectively, with 24 bases between them. CDR1 is SGHTA and CDR2 is FQGNSA in the germline V gene. CDR3: CASSFKSRVLSSTGELFF. In DNA, the CDR3 is TGTGCCAGCAGTTTTAAAAGCCGAGTACTCTCCTCCACCGGGGAGCTGTTTTTT.

This chain uses TRBV4-1 with TRBJ2-7; 9 bases agree with TRBD2. The junction had 12 bases not matched to a gene; V was cut back by 6 bases and J by 6 bases. Germline loops: CDR1 MGHRA, CDR2 YSYEKL. CDR3 length equals 15 residues. This CDR3 is CASSSLAGQSREQYF. The DNA for the CDR3 is TGCGCCAGCAGTAGTCTAGCGGGACAGTCTCGCGAGCAGTACTTC.

The CDR3 DNA sequence: TGTGCCAGCAGCGTCCGAGGTTACGAAGACACCGGGGAGCTGTTTTTT. Residues: CASSVRGYEDTGELFF. V gene TRBV9 combines with J gene TRBJ2-2; D unclear. Germline V gene data show CDR1 as SGDLS and CDR2 as YYNGEE. Trimming removed 2 bases from V and 3 bases from J, with 14 bases in between. This CDR3 has 16 amino acids.

The V call is TRBV28, the J call TRBJ1-2; 8 bases line up with TRBD1. Unmatched junction bases numbered 8, after V lost 6 bases and J lost 8 bases. The CDR3 has 13 residues. The V gene's germline CDR1 is MDHEN and CDR2 SYDVKM. The CDR3 sequence is CASSPTGAWGYTF. In nucleotides, the CDR3 is TGTGCCAGCAGCCCGACAGGGGCCTGGGGCTACACCTTC.

In this sample, this clone turned up once. The gene calls are TRBV14 and TRBJ2-1, with D possibly TRBD1 on 5 matching bases. Trimming took off 6 bases at V and 2 bases at J, with 14 bases between the two ends. The CDR3 sequence is 15 residues long. CDR1 and CDR2 (germline): SGHDN, FVKESK. The CDR3 DNA follows: TGTGCCAGCAGTTCCCGACAGCAAGCCTACAATGAGCAGTTCTTC. It codes for CASSSRQQAYNEQFF.

V gene TRBV30 combines with J gene TRBJ2-1; TRBD1 matches 7 bases. This CDR3 has 12 residues. Germline V gene data show CDR1 as GTSNPN and CDR2 as SVGIG (reference sequence). V was clipped by 1 base and J by 7 bases; unmatched bases: 1. The CDR3 bases are TGTGCCTGGAGTGCCAGGGGGAATGAGCAGTTCTTC. Protein: CAWSARGNEQFF.

The chain combines TRBV19 with TRBJ2-7; unclear D gene. CDR3 length: 15 residues. V was shortened by 3 bases and J by 5 bases, with 17 bases between the two germline ends. Germline-derived CDR1 and CDR2 are LNHDA and SQIVND (reference sequence). CDR3 sequence: CASSMQASPFHEQYF. In DNA, the CDR3 is TGTGCCAGTAGTATGCAGGCGAGTCCGTTCCACGAGCAGTACTTC.